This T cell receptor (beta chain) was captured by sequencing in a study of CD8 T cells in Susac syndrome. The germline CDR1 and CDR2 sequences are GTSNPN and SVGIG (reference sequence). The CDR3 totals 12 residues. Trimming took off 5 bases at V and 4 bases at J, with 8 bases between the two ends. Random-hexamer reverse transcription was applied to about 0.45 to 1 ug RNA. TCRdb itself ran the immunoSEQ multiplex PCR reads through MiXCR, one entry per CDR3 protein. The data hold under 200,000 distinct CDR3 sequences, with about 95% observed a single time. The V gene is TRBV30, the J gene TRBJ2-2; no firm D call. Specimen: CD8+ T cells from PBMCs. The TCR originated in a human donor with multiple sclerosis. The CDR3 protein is CAWDLFTGELFF. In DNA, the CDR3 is TGTGCCTGGGACTTATTCACCGGGGAGCTGTTTTTT.